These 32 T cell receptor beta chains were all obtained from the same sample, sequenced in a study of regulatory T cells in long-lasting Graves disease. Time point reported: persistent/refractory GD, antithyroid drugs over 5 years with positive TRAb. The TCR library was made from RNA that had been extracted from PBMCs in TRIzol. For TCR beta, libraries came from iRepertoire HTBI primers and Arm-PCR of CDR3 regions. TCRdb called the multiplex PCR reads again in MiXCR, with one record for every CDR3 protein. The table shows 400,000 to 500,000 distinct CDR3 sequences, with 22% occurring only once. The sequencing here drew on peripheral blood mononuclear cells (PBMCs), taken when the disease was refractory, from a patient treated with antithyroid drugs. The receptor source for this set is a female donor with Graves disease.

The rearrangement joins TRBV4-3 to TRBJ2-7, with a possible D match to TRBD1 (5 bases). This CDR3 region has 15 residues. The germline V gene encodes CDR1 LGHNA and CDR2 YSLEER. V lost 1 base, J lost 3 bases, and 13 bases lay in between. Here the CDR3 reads CASSQAPGSSYEQYF. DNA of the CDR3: TGCGCCAGCAGCCAAGCTCCAGGGTCCAGCTACGAGCAGTACTTC.

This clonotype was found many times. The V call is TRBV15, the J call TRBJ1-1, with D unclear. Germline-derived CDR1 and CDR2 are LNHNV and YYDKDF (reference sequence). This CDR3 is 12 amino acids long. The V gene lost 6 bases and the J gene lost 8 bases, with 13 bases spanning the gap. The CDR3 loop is CATSSWTTEAFF. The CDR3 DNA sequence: TGTGCCACCAGTAGTTGGACGACCGAAGCTTTCTTT.

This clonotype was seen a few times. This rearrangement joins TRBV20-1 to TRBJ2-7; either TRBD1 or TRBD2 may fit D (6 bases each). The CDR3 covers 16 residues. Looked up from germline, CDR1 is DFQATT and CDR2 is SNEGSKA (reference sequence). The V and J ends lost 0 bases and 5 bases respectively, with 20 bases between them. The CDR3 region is CSARDSTGRQGDEQYF. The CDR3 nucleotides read TGCAGTGCTAGAGACTCAACAGGGAGGCAAGGGGACGAGCAGTACTTC.

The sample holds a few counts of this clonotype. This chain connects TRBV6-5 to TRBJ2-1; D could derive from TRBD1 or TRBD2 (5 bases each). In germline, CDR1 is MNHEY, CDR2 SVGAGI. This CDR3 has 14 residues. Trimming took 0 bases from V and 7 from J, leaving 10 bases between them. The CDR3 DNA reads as TGTGCCAGCAGTTACTCACCTGGGGGTAATGAGCAGTTCTTC. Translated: CASSYSPGGNEQFF.

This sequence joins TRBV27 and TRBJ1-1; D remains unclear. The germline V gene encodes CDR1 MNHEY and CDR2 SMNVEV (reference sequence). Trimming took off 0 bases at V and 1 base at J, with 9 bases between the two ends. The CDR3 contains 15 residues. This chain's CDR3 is CASSLSPRPNTEAFF. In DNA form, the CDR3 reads TGTGCCAGCAGTTTATCTCCAAGGCCGAACACTGAAGCTTTCTTT.

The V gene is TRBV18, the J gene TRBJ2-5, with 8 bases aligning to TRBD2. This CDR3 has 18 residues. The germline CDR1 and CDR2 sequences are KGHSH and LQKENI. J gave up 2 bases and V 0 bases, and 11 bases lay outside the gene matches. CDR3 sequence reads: CASSPPRGEEGGQETQYF. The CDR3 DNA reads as TGTGCCAGCTCACCACCGCGGGGGGAAGAAGGAGGTCAAGAGACCCAGTACTTC.

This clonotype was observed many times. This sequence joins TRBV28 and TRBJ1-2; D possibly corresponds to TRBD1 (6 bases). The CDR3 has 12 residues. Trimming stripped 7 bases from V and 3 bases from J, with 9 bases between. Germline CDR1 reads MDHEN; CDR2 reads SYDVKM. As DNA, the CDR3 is TGTGCCAGCAAGGGGGTGGACTATGGCTACACCTTC. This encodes CASKGVDYGYTF.

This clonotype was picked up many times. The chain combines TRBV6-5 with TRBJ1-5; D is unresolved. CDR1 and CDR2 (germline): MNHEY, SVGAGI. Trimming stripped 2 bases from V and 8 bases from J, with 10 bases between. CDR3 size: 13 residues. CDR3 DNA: TGTGCCAGCAGTTACCCCTCCGGTGAGCCCCAGCATTTT. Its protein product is CASSYPSGEPQHF.

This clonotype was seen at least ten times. Here the CDR3 DNA reads TGTGCCAGCAGGTTCGATGCTAACTATGGCTACACCTTC. Its translation is CASRFDANYGYTF. This sequence joins TRBV28 and TRBJ1-2; D is ambiguous. This CDR3 has 13 amino acids. Germline CDR1 MDHEN, CDR2 SYDVKM. Between the trimmed V and J ends, which lost 6 bases and 0 bases, there was a span of 8 bases.

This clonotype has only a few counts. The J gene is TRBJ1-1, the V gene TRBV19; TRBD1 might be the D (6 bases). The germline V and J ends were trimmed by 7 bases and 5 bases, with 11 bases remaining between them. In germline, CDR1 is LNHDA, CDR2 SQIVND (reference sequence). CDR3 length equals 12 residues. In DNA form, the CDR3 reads TGTGCCAGTAAGGACAGTGTTACTGAAGCTTTCTTT. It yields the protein CASKDSVTEAFF.

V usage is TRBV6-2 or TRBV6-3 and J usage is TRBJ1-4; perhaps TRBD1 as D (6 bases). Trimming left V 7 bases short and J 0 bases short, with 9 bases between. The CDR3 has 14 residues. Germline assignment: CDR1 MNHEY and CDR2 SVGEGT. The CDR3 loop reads CASISGATNEKLFF. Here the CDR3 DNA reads TGTGCCAGCATTTCAGGGGCAACTAATGAAAAACTGTTTTTT.

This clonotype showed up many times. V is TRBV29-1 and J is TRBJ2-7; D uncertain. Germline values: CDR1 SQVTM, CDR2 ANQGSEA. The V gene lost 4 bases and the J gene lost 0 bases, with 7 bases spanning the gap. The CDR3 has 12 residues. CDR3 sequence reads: CSVGLNSYEQYF. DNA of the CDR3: TGCAGCGTTGGCCTGAACTCCTACGAGCAGTACTTC.

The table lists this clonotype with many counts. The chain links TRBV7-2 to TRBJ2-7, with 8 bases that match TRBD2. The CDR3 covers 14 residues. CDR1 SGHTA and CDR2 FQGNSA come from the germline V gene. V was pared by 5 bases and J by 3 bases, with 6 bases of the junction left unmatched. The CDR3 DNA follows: TGTGCCAGCAGCGCGGGACTAGAGGGCTACGAGCAGTACTTC. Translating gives CASSAGLEGYEQYF.

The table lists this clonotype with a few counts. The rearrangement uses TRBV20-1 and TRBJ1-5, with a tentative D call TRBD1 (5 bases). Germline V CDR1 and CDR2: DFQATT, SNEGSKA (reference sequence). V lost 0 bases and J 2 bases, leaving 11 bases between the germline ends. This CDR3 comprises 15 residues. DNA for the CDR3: TGCAGTGCTAGAGACCCGGGAGGGGGCAATCAGCCCCAGCATTTT. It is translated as CSARDPGGGNQPQHF.

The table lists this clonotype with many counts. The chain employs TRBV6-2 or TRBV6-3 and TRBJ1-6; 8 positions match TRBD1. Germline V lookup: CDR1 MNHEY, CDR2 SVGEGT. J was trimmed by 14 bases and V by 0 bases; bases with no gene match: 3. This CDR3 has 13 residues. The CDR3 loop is CASSYSQGATLHF. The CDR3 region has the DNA TGTGCCAGCAGTTACTCGCAGGGGGCCACCCTCCACTTT.

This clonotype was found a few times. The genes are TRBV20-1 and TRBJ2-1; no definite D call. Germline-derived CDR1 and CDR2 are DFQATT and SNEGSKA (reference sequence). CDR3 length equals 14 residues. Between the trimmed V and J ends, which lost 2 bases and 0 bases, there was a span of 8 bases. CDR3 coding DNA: TGCAGTGCTAGATCCGGCAGCTCCTACAATGAGCAGTTCTTC. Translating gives CSARSGSSYNEQFF.

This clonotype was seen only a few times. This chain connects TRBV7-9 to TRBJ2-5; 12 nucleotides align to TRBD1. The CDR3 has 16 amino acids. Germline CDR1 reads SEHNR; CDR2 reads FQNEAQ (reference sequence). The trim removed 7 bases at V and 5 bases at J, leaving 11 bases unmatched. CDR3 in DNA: TGTGCCAGCACCCTCGCCGGGACAGGGGGCGGGGAGACCCAGTACTTC. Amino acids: CASTLAGTGGGETQYF.

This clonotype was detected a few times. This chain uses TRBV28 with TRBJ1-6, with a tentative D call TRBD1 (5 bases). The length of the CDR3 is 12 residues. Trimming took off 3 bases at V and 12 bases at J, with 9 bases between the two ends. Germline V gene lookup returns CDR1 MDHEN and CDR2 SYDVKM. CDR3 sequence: CASSLLGGPLHF. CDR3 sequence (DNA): TGTGCCAGCAGTTTGTTGGGGGGACCCCTCCACTTT.

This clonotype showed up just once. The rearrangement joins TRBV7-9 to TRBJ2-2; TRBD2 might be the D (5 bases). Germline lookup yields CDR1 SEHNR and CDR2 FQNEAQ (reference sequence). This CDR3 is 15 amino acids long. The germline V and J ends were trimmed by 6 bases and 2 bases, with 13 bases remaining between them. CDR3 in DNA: TGTGCCAGCAGTTTCCGAGGGTCCAACACCGGGGAGCTGTTTTTT. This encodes CASSFRGSNTGELFF.

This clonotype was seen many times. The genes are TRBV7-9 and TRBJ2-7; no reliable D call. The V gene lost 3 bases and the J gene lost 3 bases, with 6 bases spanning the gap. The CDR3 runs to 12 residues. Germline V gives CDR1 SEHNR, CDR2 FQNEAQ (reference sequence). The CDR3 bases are TGTGCCAGCAGCTTTAACAACTACGAGCAGTACTTC. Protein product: CASSFNNYEQYF.

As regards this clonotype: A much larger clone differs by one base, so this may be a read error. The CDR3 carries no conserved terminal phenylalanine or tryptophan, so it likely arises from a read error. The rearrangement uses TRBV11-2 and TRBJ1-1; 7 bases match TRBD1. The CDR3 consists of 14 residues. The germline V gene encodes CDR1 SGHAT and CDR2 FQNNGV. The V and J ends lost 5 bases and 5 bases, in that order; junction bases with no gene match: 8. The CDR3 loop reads CASSPAGGSTEAFS. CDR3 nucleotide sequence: TGTGCCAGCAGCCCAGCAGGGGGATCGACTGAAGCTTTCTCT.

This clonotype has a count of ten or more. CDR3 nucleotides: TGTGCCAGCAGTCCTGGGCGCTACGAGCAGTACTTC. Its protein is CASSPGRYEQYF. The chain recombines TRBV12-3 or TRBV12-4 with TRBJ2-7; D remains ambiguous. This CDR3 contains 12 residues. Trimming took off 5 bases at V and 3 bases at J, with 8 bases between the two ends.

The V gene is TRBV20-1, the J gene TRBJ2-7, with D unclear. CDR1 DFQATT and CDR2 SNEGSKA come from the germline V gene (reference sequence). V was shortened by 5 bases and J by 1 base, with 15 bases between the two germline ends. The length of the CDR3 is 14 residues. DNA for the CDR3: TGCAGTGCTGCCCACAGATCACAGTCCTACGAGCAGTACTTC. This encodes CSAAHRSQSYEQYF.

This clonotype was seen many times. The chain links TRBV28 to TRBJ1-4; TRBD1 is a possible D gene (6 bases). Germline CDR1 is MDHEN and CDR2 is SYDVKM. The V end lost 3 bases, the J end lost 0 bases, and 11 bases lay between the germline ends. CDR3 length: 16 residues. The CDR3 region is CASSFRQASTNEKLFF. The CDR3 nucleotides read TGTGCCAGCAGTTTTCGACAGGCGTCAACTAATGAAAAACTGTTTTTT.

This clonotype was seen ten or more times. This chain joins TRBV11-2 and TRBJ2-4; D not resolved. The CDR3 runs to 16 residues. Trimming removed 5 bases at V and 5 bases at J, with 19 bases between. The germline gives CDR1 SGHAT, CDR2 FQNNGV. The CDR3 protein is CASSPRRISAENIQYF. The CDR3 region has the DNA TGTGCCAGCAGCCCCCGGCGGATAAGCGCGGAAAACATTCAGTACTTC.

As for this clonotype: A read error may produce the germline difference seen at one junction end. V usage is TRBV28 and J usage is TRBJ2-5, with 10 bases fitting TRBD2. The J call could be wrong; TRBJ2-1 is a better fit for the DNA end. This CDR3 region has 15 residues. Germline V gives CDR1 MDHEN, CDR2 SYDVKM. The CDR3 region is CVSSFLAGADNEQFF. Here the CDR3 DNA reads TGTGTCAGCAGTTTCCTAGCGGGGGCCGACAATGAGCAGTTCTTC.

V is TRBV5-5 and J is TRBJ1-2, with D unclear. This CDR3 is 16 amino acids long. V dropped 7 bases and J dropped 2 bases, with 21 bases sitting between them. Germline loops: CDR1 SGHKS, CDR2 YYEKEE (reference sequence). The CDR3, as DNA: TGTGCCAGCCGCCCAATTTGGCAGACAAAAAACTATGGCTACACCTTC. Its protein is CASRPIWQTKNYGYTF.

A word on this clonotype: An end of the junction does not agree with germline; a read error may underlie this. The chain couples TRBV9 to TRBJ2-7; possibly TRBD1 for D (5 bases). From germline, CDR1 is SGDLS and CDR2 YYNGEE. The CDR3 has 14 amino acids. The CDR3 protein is CTSSVGVFSYEQYF. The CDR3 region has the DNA TGTACCAGCAGCGTAGGGGTCTTTTCCTACGAGCAGTACTTC.

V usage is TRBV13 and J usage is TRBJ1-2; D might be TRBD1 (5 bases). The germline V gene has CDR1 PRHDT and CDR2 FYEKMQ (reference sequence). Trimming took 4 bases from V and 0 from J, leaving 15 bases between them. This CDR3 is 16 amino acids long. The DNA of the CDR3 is TGTGCCAGCAGCTCACCAAAGACAGCCGCTAACTATGGCTACACCTTC. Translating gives CASSSPKTAANYGYTF.

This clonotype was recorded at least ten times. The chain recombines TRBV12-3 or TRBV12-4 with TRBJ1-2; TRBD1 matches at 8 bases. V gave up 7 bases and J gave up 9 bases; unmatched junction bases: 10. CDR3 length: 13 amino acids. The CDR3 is CASTDAGQGRYTF. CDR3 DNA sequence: TGTGCCAGCACTGACGCTGGACAGGGACGCTACACCTTC.

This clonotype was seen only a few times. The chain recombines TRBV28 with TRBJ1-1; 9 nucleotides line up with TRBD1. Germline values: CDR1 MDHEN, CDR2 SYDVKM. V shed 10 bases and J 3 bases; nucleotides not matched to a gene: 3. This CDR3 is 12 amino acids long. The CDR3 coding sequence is TGTGCCAACAGGGGGCCGGACACTGAAGCTTTCTTT. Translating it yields CANRGPDTEAFF.

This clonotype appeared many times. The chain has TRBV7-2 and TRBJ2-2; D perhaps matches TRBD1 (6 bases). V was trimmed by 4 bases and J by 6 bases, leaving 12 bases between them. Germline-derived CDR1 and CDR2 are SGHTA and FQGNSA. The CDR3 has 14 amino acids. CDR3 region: CASSSQTGSGELFF. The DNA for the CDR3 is TGTGCCAGCAGCTCCCAAACAGGGTCCGGGGAGCTGTTTTTT.